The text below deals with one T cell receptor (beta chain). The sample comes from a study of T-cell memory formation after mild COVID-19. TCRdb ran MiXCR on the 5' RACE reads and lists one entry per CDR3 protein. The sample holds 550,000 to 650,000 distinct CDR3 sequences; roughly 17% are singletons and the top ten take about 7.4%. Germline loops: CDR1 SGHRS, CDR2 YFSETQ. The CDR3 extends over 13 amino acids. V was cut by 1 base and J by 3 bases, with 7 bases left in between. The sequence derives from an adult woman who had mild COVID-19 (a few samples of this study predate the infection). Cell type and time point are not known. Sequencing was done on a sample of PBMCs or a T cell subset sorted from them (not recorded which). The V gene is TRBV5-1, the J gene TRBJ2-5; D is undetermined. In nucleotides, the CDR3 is TGCGCCAGCAGCTTGACAGAAAAAGAGACCCAGTACTTC. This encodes CASSLTEKETQYF.